Below, 5 T cell receptor beta chains from the same sample are listed, as sequenced in a study of regulatory T cells in long-lasting Graves disease. The TCR beta library used iRepertoire HTBI primers with Arm-PCR amplification of CDR3. TCRdb re-analysed the multiplex PCR reads in MiXCR, keeping a single row per CDR3 protein. In the table there are approximately 310,000 distinct CDR3 sequences, over 15% of which are singletons. As to time point: newly diagnosed GD, antithyroid drugs for less than 3 months. From PBMCs, RNA was extracted and then used to make the TCR library. Sequenced here: peripheral blood mononuclear cells (PBMCs), sampled at new diagnosis, from a patient treated with antithyroid drugs. The receptors derive from a female donor with Graves disease.

The chain employs TRBV3-1 and TRBJ2-5; 11 bases match TRBD2. With 5 bases clipped from V and 5 bases from J, the junction kept 10 bases outside the gene matches. This CDR3 has 16 amino acids. The germline V gene encodes CDR1 LGHDT and CDR2 YNNKEL (reference sequence). CDR3 nucleotide sequence: TGTGCCAGCAGCGCGCGGCAACTAGCGGGGGTGGAGACCCAGTACTTC. Residues: CASSARQLAGVETQYF.

In this sample, this clonotype turned up many times. V usage is TRBV28 and J usage is TRBJ1-1; possible D gene TRBD1, 6 bases. Germline V gene lookup returns CDR1 MDHEN and CDR2 SYDVKM. V was cut by 6 bases and J by 11 bases, with 13 bases left in between. The CDR3 contains 11 residues. DNA of the CDR3: TGTGCCAGCAGGTCAACAGGGAGGGCTTTCTTT. This gives the protein CASRSTGRAFF.

There are many counts of this clonotype. For the CDR3, the DNA is TGTGCCATCAGCGAACCACCGGGGAATGAGCAGTTCTTC. Protein: CAISEPPGNEQFF. The chain combines TRBV10-3 with TRBJ2-1, with a possible D match to TRBD2 (5 bases). Germline-derived CDR1 and CDR2 are ENHRY and SYGVKD. The CDR3 sequence is 13 residues long. The germline V and J ends were trimmed by 6 bases and 7 bases, with 13 bases remaining between them.

This clonotype was detected many times. This chain joins TRBV3-1 and TRBJ2-1; 7 bases align to TRBD1. There are 16 residues in the CDR3. J was trimmed by 7 bases and V by 3 bases; bases with no gene match: 12. Per germline, CDR1 LGHDT and CDR2 YNNKEL (reference sequence). The CDR3 sequence: CASSHTPGQRANEQFF. The CDR3 bases are TGTGCCAGCAGCCACACGCCGGGACAGAGGGCTAATGAGCAGTTCTTC.

CDR3 amino acids: CASSFKTPKHEQYF. CDR3 nucleotide sequence: TGTGCCAGCAGCTTTAAGACCCCAAAACACGAGCAGTACTTC. The chain couples TRBV11-2 to TRBJ2-7, with D unclear. Per germline, CDR1 SGHAT and CDR2 FQNNGV. This CDR3 contains 14 residues. With 3 bases removed from V and 5 bases from J, the gap between germline ends came to 14 bases.